This T cell receptor beta chain was identified during a study of cytomegalovirus exposure and HLA in healthy donors. Primers included in the PCR were 60 Vbeta and 13 Jbeta primers. Clones were read by immunoSEQ multiplex PCR, and TCRdb kept only the in-frame ones, dropping some. The sample has 100,000 to 150,000 clones, about three fifths seen once. A word on this clone: The antigen is not known.

Losses at the gene ends were 5 bases for V and 8 bases for J; bases not matched to a gene: 12. This CDR3 has 15 amino acids. Germline V lookup: CDR1 SGHVS, CDR2 FNYEAQ. Findings of the study overall: Overall, about 160 TCR beta chains were annotated as cytomegalovirus-associated. A later analysis reportedly found that, within productive TCRs, an Asian-associated ancestry cluster had fewer N-insertions than the mean observed across the roughly 690 donors.

This receptor was identified in a woman aged 40-49 years in good health and CMV-seropositive. The specimen was PBMCs. The chain links TRBV7-6 to TRBJ2-1; the match to TRBD1 covers 7 bases. CDR3 DNA: TGTGCCAGCAGCCGCCCGGGACAGAAAAGTGATGAGCAGTTCTTC. This gives the protein CASSRPGQKSDEQFF.